Below, 6 T cell receptor beta chains from the same sample are listed, as sequenced in a study of T cell changes during pregnancy in multiple sclerosis. The method was immunoSEQ multiplex PCR; TCRdb's version includes in-frame clones alone and lacks a portion of them. The table has 55,000 to 85,000 clones, about 92% seen once; the top ten hold roughly 1.5%. Material: peripheral blood, obtained after pregnancy. Source of these receptors: a female donor with multiple sclerosis, enrolled in a pregnancy study.

This chain uses TRBV19 with TRBJ2-1, with TRBD2 matching over 9 bases. V dropped 5 bases and J dropped 7; count of bases not matched to a gene: 6. Germline CDR1 reads LNHDA; CDR2 reads SQIVND (reference sequence). The CDR3 sequence is 14 residues long. This chain's CDR3 is CASSEGGRGNEQFF. The CDR3 bases are TGTGCCAGTAGTGAGGGCGGGAGGGGGAATGAGCAGTTCTTC.

The chain recombines TRBV11-3 with TRBJ2-2, with 9 bases fitting TRBD1. J gave up 5 bases and V 3 bases, and 1 base lay outside the gene matches. This CDR3 comprises 14 residues. In germline, CDR1 is SGHNT, CDR2 YENEEA. This chain's CDR3 is CASSLTGGTGELFF. In DNA, the CDR3 is TGTGCCAGCAGCTTGACAGGGGGAACCGGGGAGCTGTTTTTT.

The chain employs TRBV2 and TRBJ2-1; 12 bases agree with TRBD2. The germline V gene has CDR1 SNHLY and CDR2 FYNNEI. The CDR3 is 16 amino acids. The V segment lost 7 bases and the J segment 7 bases; nucleotides outside the gene matches: 11. The CDR3 DNA is TGTGCCAGCACCCAACGACTAGCGGGAGATGGGAATGAGCAGTTCTTC. This encodes CASTQRLAGDGNEQFF.

In the case of this clone: The junction departs from germline at one end; a sequencing error may be responsible. The chain combines TRBV7-7 with TRBJ2-7, with 8 bases that match TRBD1. There are 12 residues in the CDR3. CDR1 is SSHAT and CDR2 is FNYEAQ in the germline V gene (reference sequence). CDR3 DNA: TGTGCTAGCAGCCCGGACAGGGAGGTGAAGTACTTC. Amino acid sequence: CASSPDREVKYF.

This chain uses TRBV5-1 with TRBJ2-7, with D unclear. The CDR3 is 19 amino acids. Germline-derived CDR1 and CDR2 are SGHRS and YFSETQ. The V end lost 4 bases, the J end lost 0 bases, and 26 bases lay between the germline ends. CDR3 DNA: TGCGCCAGCAGCCCCTTCCCGCCTAAAACAGTGCCCAGCTCCTACGAGCAGTACTTC. It is translated as CASSPFPPKTVPSSYEQYF.

This chain uses TRBV7-2 with TRBJ2-7, with 10 positions matching TRBD2. The CDR3 length is 17 residues. The germline V gene has CDR1 SGHTA and CDR2 FQGNSA. V was clipped by 0 bases and J by 7 bases; unmatched bases: 12. The CDR3 protein is CASSLALGLAGAGEQYF. CDR3 DNA: TGTGCCAGCAGCTTAGCTCTAGGCCTAGCGGGAGCGGGGGAGCAGTACTTC.